A selection of T cell receptor beta chains follows, all from one sample in a study of STAT3 mutations in large granular lymphocyte leukemia. TCRdb keeps only in-frame clones here, not all; method: immunoSEQ multiplex PCR. The sample consists of about 3,800 clones, about two fifths of them appearing once. Source material: peripheral blood mononuclear cells. The origin of the receptors is a man aged 55-75 years with T-cell large granular lymphocyte leukemia. Some clones in this sample may be carry-over from other donors' samples. The CDR3 runs from the conserved cysteine through the conserved F or W. D genes are given only for firm matches. Part of the rows lack a size; the others show once, few, many or a class for expanded clones.

CDR3	DNA	size	D	length	V	J
CASSPTGQMQYF	TGTGCCAGCAGCCCTACCGGGCAGATGCAGTACTTC	.	.	12	TRBV6-6	TRBJ2-7
CAWSGWDYEQYF	TGTGCCTGGAGTGGGTGGGACTACGAGCAGTACTTC	few	.	12	TRBV30	TRBJ2-7
CASSLGSGNTIYF	TGTGCCAGCAGCTTGGGGTCTGGAAACACCATATATTTT	.	.	13	TRBV7-9	TRBJ1-3
CASSGSGYGYTF	TGTGCCAGCAGTGGTAGTGGATATGGCTACACCTTC	.	.	12	TRBV25-1	TRBJ1-2
CATGGEATGELFF	TGCGCCACAGGGGGAGAAGCCACCGGGGAGCTGTTTTTT	.	TRBD1	13	TRBV5-1	TRBJ2-2
CASSEGTGFEKLFF	TGTGCCAGCAGTGAAGGGACAGGGTTTGAAAAACTGTTTTTT	few	TRBD1	14	TRBV25-1	TRBJ1-4
CASSGDNVRNGYTF	TGCGCCAGCAGCGGGGACAACGTCAGGAATGGCTACACCTTC	.	.	14	TRBV5-1	TRBJ1-2
CSVVRAGEEQFF	TGCAGCGTTGTGCGTGCGGGGGAAGAGCAGTTCTTC	.	TRBD2	12	TRBV29-1	TRBJ2-1
CASSAQSTGNYGYTF	TGCGCCAGCAGCGCACAATCGACAGGGAACTATGGCTACACCTTC	.	TRBD1	15	TRBV5-1	TRBJ1-2
CASSLTAPRSRDF	TGTGCCAGCAGCTTGACAGCTCCCCGTTCCCGGGATTTT	few	.	13	TRBV5-6	TRBJ1-5
CAWSPGTGREKLFF	TGTGCCTGGAGCCCCGGGACAGGGAGGGAAAAACTGTTTTTT	.	TRBD1	14	TRBV30	TRBJ1-4
CATRSPNYEQYF	TGTGCCACTAGGTCTCCGAACTACGAGCAGTACTTC	few	.	12	TRBV5-4	TRBJ2-7
CSVDAGRPKNYGYTF	TGCAGCGTTGATGCCGGCAGGCCCAAGAACTATGGCTACACCTTC	once	.	15	TRBV29-1	TRBJ1-2
CASSYSGQETQYF	TGCGCCAGCAGCTATAGCGGACAAGAGACCCAGTACTTC	.	.	13	TRBV5-1	TRBJ2-5
CASSSARGPDYGYTF	TGTGCCAGCAGTTCCGCCCGGGGGCCCGACTATGGCTACACCTTC	few	.	15	TRBV6-5	TRBJ1-2
CASTSGTVNEKLFF	TGTGCCAGCACCTCCGGGACGGTGAATGAAAAACTGTTTTTT	few	.	14	TRBV7-9	TRBJ1-4
CASSFGGGNEKLFF	TGCGCCAGCAGCTTTGGGGGAGGGAATGAAAAACTGTTTTTT	.	.	14	TRBV5-1	TRBJ1-4
CASSLGTANTEAFF	TGCGCCAGCAGCTTGGGGACTGCGAACACTGAAGCTTTCTTT	.	.	14	TRBV5-1	TRBJ1-1
CASSSDRGYGYTF	TGTGCCAGCAGTTCTGACAGAGGCTATGGCTACACCTTC	.	.	13	TRBV27	TRBJ1-2
CASSPEGDNIQYF	TGTGCCAGCAGCCCCGAGGGGGATAACATTCAGTACTTC	medium-sized	.	13	TRBV11-3	TRBJ2-4
CASRTGTGPNQPQHF	TGTGCCAGCAGAACCGGGACAGGGCCCAATCAGCCCCAGCATTTT	few	TRBD1	15	TRBV6-6	TRBJ1-5
CASRQNRGGGYTF	TGTGCCAGCAGGCAAAACAGGGGGGGTGGCTACACCTTC	.	TRBD1	13	TRBV6-5	TRBJ1-2
CASSSSPRYSGANVLTF	TGTGCCAGCAGTTCCTCCCCCAGGTACTCTGGGGCCAACGTCCTGACTTTC	few	.	17	TRBV28	TRBJ2-6
CASSLNKQVYEAFF	TGTGCCAGCAGCTTAAACAAGCAAGTCTATGAAGCTTTCTTT	few	.	14	TRBV7-9	TRBJ1-1
CASGIGAGANVLTF	TGTGCTAGTGGTATTGGGGCTGGGGCCAACGTCCTGACTTTC	few	.	14	TRBV12-5	TRBJ2-6
CASSRTGPNQPQHF	TGTGCCAGCAGCAGGACAGGGCCAAATCAGCCCCAGCATTTT	.	TRBD1	14	TRBV7-9	TRBJ1-5
CASSIDNRARYTF	TGTGCCAGTAGTATTGACAACCGCGCCCGCTACACCTTC	few	.	13	TRBV19	TRBJ1-2
CAITDSYNEQFF	TGTGCCATCACCGACTCCTACAATGAGCAGTTCTTC	few	.	12	TRBV10-3	TRBJ2-1
CASSPQGINEQFF	TGTGCCAGCAGTCCACAGGGTATCAATGAGCAGTTCTTC	.	.	13	TRBV7-9	TRBJ2-1
CASSYPTSGRAEQFF	TGTGCCAGCAGCTACCCGACTAGCGGGAGGGCAGAGCAGTTCTTC	.	TRBD2	15	TRBV7-9	TRBJ2-1
CASSLDGFSYEQYF	TGCGCCAGCAGCTTGGATGGGTTCTCCTACGAGCAGTACTTC	few	.	14	TRBV5-1	TRBJ2-7
CASSLLVANVLTF	TGCGCCAGCAGCTTGTTGGTGGCCAACGTCCTGACTTTC	.	.	13	TRBV5-1	TRBJ2-6
CASSETGDQPQHF	TGTGCCAGCAGCGAAACAGGTGATCAGCCCCAGCATTTT	.	.	13	TRBV7-9	TRBJ1-5
CASSPGAYQPQHF	TGTGCCAGCAGCCCGGGGGCCTATCAGCCCCAGCATTTT	few	.	13	TRBV6-5	TRBJ1-5
CASSLRGKTQYF	TGCGCCAGCAGCTTACGGGGCAAGACCCAGTACTTC	.	.	12	TRBV5-1	TRBJ2-5
CASSITGSSYEQYF	TGCGCCAGCAGCATCACAGGGAGCTCCTACGAGCAGTACTTC	few	.	14	TRBV5-1	TRBJ2-7
CASSKPGANYGYTF	TGTGCCAGCAGTAAACCGGGAGCTAACTATGGCTACACCTTC	.	.	14	TRBV6-5	TRBJ1-2
CASSLISGIQETQYF	TGTGCCAGCAGCTTAATATCGGGGATACAAGAGACCCAGTACTTC	.	.	15	TRBV7-8	TRBJ2-5
CASSITGEGGNQPQHF	TGTGCCAGCAGCATTACAGGGGAGGGGGGCAATCAGCCCCAGCATTTT	.	TRBD1	16	TRBV28	TRBJ1-5
CASSQAGAEAFF	TGCGCCAGCAGTCAGGCGGGAGCAGAAGCTTTCTTT	.	.	12	TRBV5-1	TRBJ1-1